Included here is one T cell receptor (beta chain) sequence, with context. Its antigen has not been determined. Nothing much larger sits one base from this clone, and base qualities are not available. This entry comes from a study of CD8 T cells in Susac syndrome (dated by TCRdb to the late 2010s). For the wider study: The study used repertoire sequencing to test whether antigen drove CD8+ T cell activation and differentiation in Susac syndrome.

RNA was extracted using the RNeasy kit, and about 0.45 to 1 ug of the RNA was reverse transcribed with random hexamers. The immunoSEQ multiplex PCR assay, which covers 54 Vbeta and 13 Jbeta segments, was used to amplify TCR beta CDR3 regions. To correct PCR amplification bias, a synthetic template baseline was used for both primer optimization and computational correction. The original pipeline was this. Reads were assigned to V, D and J genes according to IMGT and analyzed in immunoSEQ Analyzer, with only productive sequences retained. To calculate clonality, Shannon entropy was normalized by log2 of the number of productive unique sequences and then subtracted from one. For each patient and control, public and private clones were evaluated among the 100 most prevalent clones. A clone was defined as Susac-specific if it was absent from the healthy and MS cohorts, from approximately 980 published viral clones and from other ImmuneACCESS disease sequences. The public reads were run again by TCRdb, first through fastp at Q25 and then through MiXCR, and only productive beta chains were kept. For every CDR3 protein sequence, its rows merge into one entry that carries the most common genes and DNA. The V and J calls were determined by TCRdb, not by the authors. A total of about 190,000 distinct CDR3 sequences appear in this sample, about 94% of them only once. 0.1% of the sample is in the top ten clones.

From the cysteine through the phenylalanine, the CDR3 covers 13 amino acids. Only the CDR3 part of the read is kept: 39 bases, read in frame from the first base. V sheds 7 bases and J sheds 4 bases, leaving 13 bases between their ends. Peripheral blood CD8+ and CD4+ T cells from healthy donors, Susac syndrome patients and multiple sclerosis patients were profiled using high-throughput TCR beta sequencing. The healthy donors served as controls matched for age and sex. Bulk CD8+ and CD4+ T cells were purified by magnetic negative isolation, while CD8+ TEMRA cells were enriched using FACS. Blood was drawn into EDTA tubes, processed within 24 hours, and PBMCs were isolated by density gradient centrifugation. PBMCs intended for TCR sequencing were cryopreserved in liquid nitrogen and were subsequently thawed in a 37 degrees C water bath. The sorted or isolated CD4+, CD8+ and CD8+ TEMRA cells reached a purity of at least 90%.

Study-wide findings and limitations: The study acknowledged that relatively few individuals were included in the TCR sequencing and HLA analysis.

This clonotype originated in a human donor in good health. The sequenced sample was CD4+ T cells from PBMCs. The chain is encoded by TRBV12-3 or TRBV12-4 joined to TRBJ1-1, with a weak D call of TRBD1 (6 bases match). The CDR3 region has the sequence CASTLVGATEAFF. The DNA reads as follows: TGTGCCAGCACCTTGGTGGGGGCCACTGAAGCTTTCTTT.